This entry lists 30 T cell receptor beta chains sequenced from one sample in a study of T cells in Graves' hyperthyroidism and ophthalmopathy. Template material for amplifying TCR beta CDR3 regions consisted of RNA transcripts. The TCR CDR3 was amplified in a first-round RT-PCR using the HTBI primer set. TCRdb recomputed calls from the multiplex PCR reads with MiXCR, one row per CDR3 protein. Among over 400,000 distinct CDR3 sequences listed, 20% to 25% were seen once. Sequenced input: blood. The receptors shown here come from a woman in her 70s with Graves' ophthalmopathy.

The sample holds a few counts of this clonotype. The V gene is TRBV29-1, the J gene TRBJ1-1; TRBD1 is a possible D gene (6 bases). The germline V gene has CDR1 SQVTM and CDR2 ANQGSEA. The CDR3 is 13 amino acids. Trimming left V 5 bases short and J 0 bases short, with 10 bases between. This CDR3 is CSVSWTVNTEAFF. CDR3 DNA: TGCAGCGTTTCCTGGACAGTGAACACTGAAGCTTTCTTT.

This clonotype was observed a few times. The chain carries TRBV6-1 and TRBJ1-3; D perhaps matches TRBD1 (6 bases). Trimming took 6 bases from V and 4 from J, leaving 13 bases between them. Germline V lookup: CDR1 MNHNS, CDR2 SASEGT. The CDR3 spans 14 residues. This CDR3 is CASRDRGDGNTIYF. The DNA of the CDR3 is TGTGCCAGCAGGGACAGAGGAGACGGAAACACCATATATTTT.

This clonotype was detected once. Given a much more abundant clone one base away, this may be a read error. This chain's CDR3 is CASSLGAGTDTEYF. CDR3 sequence (DNA): TGTGCCAGCAGTTTAGGGGCAGGCACAGATACGGAGTATTTT. J is TRBJ2-3 and V is TRBV28; D might be TRBD1 (5 bases). The V gene's germline CDR1 is MDHEN and CDR2 SYDVKM. CDR3 length equals 14 residues.

This clonotype came up a few times. This rearrangement joins TRBV11-2 to TRBJ2-2; 8 nucleotides align to TRBD2. This CDR3 has 16 residues. Germline assignment: CDR1 SGHAT and CDR2 FQNNGV. With 5 bases clipped from V and 1 base from J, the junction kept 6 bases outside the gene matches. CDR3 in DNA: TGTGCCAGCAGCACCGCTAGCGGGCGGAACACCGGGGAGCTGTTTTTT. It translates to CASSTASGRNTGELFF. The variable domain in full, completed from reference TRBV11-2 and TRBJ2-2, reads EAGVAQSPRYKIIEKRQSVAFWCNPISGHATLYWYQQILGQGPKLLIQFQNNGVVDDSQLPKDRFSAERLKGVDSTLKIQPAKLEDSAVYLCASSTASGRNTGELFFGEGSRLTVL.

This clonotype was seen more than once but under ten times. The rearrangement links TRBV10-3 to TRBJ2-5; D possibly uses TRBD1 or TRBD2 (6 bases each). The CDR3 has 16 residues. The V end was cut by 0 bases, the J end by 2 bases, with 13 bases between. Germline lookup yields CDR1 ENHRY and CDR2 SYGVKD. The CDR3 DNA reads as TGTGCCATCAGTGAGTCGCTGGGGGGCACGCAAGAGACCCAGTACTTC. This encodes CAISESLGGTQETQYF.

The chain carries TRBV24-1 and TRBJ2-2; the match to TRBD1 covers 7 bases. Losses at the gene ends were 2 bases for V and 1 base for J; bases not matched to a gene: 3. Per the germline V gene, CDR1 is KGHDR and CDR2 is SFDVKD. The CDR3 totals 16 residues. The CDR3 loop is CATSDSGQMNTGELFF. The DNA of the CDR3 is TGTGCCACCAGTGATTCGGGACAGATGAACACCGGGGAGCTGTTTTTT.

The chain carries TRBV12-3 or TRBV12-4 and TRBJ2-1; 7 nucleotides line up with TRBD1. The V and J ends lost 5 bases and 8 bases, in that order; junction bases with no gene match: 12. The CDR3 is made up of 15 amino acids. The CDR3 DNA is TGTGCCAGCAGTGCCACAGGGGTAACCCACGATGAGCAGTTCTTC. It codes for CASSATGVTHDEQFF.

Many counts were recorded for this clonotype. The chain carries TRBV28 and TRBJ2-2, with a tentative D call TRBD1 (6 bases). Germline V lookup: CDR1 MDHEN, CDR2 SYDVKM. The CDR3 is 14 amino acids. With 8 bases removed from V and 2 bases from J, the gap between germline ends came to 12 bases. CDR3 region: CASSRGHNTGELFF. DNA of the CDR3: TGTGCCAGCTCCCGGGGACATAACACCGGGGAGCTGTTTTTT.

The V call is TRBV29-1, the J call TRBJ2-3; 15 bases match TRBD2. This CDR3 has 16 residues. CDR1 is SQVTM and CDR2 is ANQGSEA in the germline V gene. The V and J ends lost 4 bases and 3 bases, in that order; junction bases with no gene match: 5. The CDR3 DNA is TGCAGCGTTGGGACTAGCGGGAGGGCCAGGACAGATACGCAGTATTTT. It codes for CSVGTSGRARTDTQYF.

The rearrangement links TRBV18 to TRBJ2-3, with 14 bases aligning to TRBD2. Germline CDR1 reads KGHSH; CDR2 reads LQKENI. This CDR3 comprises 17 residues. V was clipped by 5 bases and J by 9 bases; unmatched bases: 13. Written as DNA, the CDR3 is TGTGCCAGCTCAGGGTACGGACTAGCGGGAGGTGCTAGGACGCAGTATTTT. It encodes CASSGYGLAGGARTQYF.

This rearrangement joins TRBV30 to TRBJ1-2; 7 bases are shared with TRBD1. Losses at the gene ends were 4 bases for V and 7 bases for J; bases not matched to a gene: 9. The CDR3 length is 13 residues. Germline CDR1 and CDR2: GTSNPN and SVGIG (reference sequence). The CDR3 nucleotides are TGTGCCTGGAATCGACAGGGTGACTCTGGCTACACCTTC. It encodes CAWNRQGDSGYTF.

This sequence joins TRBV12-5 and TRBJ1-5; D is perhaps TRBD1 (5 bases). This CDR3 has 17 residues. CDR1 and CDR2 from the germline V gene are LGHNT and FRNRAP. The V gene lost 0 bases and the J gene lost 3 bases, with 15 bases spanning the gap. The CDR3, as DNA: TGTGCTAGTGGTTTGGTTCGGGGGATGGGCCTCAATCAGCCCCAGCATTTT. Translation gives CASGLVRGMGLNQPQHF.

There are many counts of this clonotype. The chain couples TRBV6-2 or TRBV6-3 to TRBJ2-7; D gene ambiguous. The CDR3 has 12 residues. Trimming removed 6 bases from V and 7 bases from J, with 13 bases in between. CDR1 and CDR2 (germline): MNHEY, SVGEGT. This CDR3 is CASRSDGLEQYF. CDR3 coding DNA: TGTGCCAGCAGGTCGGACGGCCTGGAGCAGTACTTC.

This clonotype has only a few counts. This chain links TRBV3-1 with TRBJ2-5, with unresolved D. The CDR3 spans 15 residues. Germline lookup yields CDR1 LGHDT and CDR2 YNNKEL (reference sequence). V shed 4 bases and J shed 5 bases, with 17 bases lying between them. This chain's CDR3 is CASSPRDQSSETQYF. CDR3 DNA: TGTGCCAGCAGCCCCCGAGACCAAAGTAGTGAGACCCAGTACTTC.

This clonotype was seen more than once but under ten times. The rearrangement joins TRBV18 to TRBJ1-5; 8 nucleotides match TRBD1. V dropped 5 bases and J dropped 2; count of bases not matched to a gene: 5. The CDR3 extends over 15 amino acids. Germline V gene data show CDR1 as KGHSH and CDR2 as LQKENI. The CDR3 coding sequence is TGTGCCAGCTCAACGACAGGGGTTGGCAATCAGCCCCAGCATTTT. Protein: CASSTTGVGNQPQHF.

Points on this clonotype: The junction shows a germline mismatch at one end, possibly a read error. The chain carries TRBV6-5 and TRBJ2-5, with 12 bases that match TRBD1. CDR1 and CDR2 from the germline V gene are MNHEY and SVGAGI. CDR3 size: 17 residues. Here the CDR3 reads CARSSILGTGGKETQYF. DNA for the CDR3: TGTGCCAGAAGTTCTATCCTTGGGACAGGGGGCAAAGAGACCCAGTACTTC.

This clonotype was observed at least ten times. The CDR3 protein is CASSPTLAGGSGEQFF. DNA for the CDR3: TGTGCCAGCAGTCCTACACTAGCGGGGGGCTCTGGTGAGCAGTTCTTC. The V gene is TRBV28, the J gene TRBJ2-1, with TRBD2 matching 12 bases. Germline V CDR1 and CDR2: MDHEN, SYDVKM. The CDR3 contains 16 residues. After removal of 5 bases from V and 9 bases from J, the junction contained 11 bases not matched to a gene.

This clonotype came up once. The chain has TRBV19 and TRBJ2-7; perhaps TRBD1 as D (5 bases). V lost 8 bases and J lost 0, with 26 bases in between. This CDR3 contains 18 residues. Looked up from germline, CDR1 is LNHDA and CDR2 is SQIVND (reference sequence). CDR3 in amino acids: CASRARPLRTHSSYEQYF. CDR3 bases: TGTGCCAGTCGAGCCCGCCCCCTCCGGACACATAGCTCCTACGAGCAGTACTTC.

V gene TRBV9 combines with J gene TRBJ2-1; 13 nucleotides match TRBD2. Germline V gives CDR1 SGDLS, CDR2 YYNGEE. Losses at the gene ends were 4 bases for V and 6 bases for J; bases not matched to a gene: 10. This CDR3 has 17 residues. The CDR3 protein is CASSIGGRTSGGNEQFF. The CDR3, as DNA: TGTGCCAGCAGCATTGGAGGGCGGACTAGCGGGGGCAATGAGCAGTTCTTC. The variable domain in full, completed from reference TRBV9 and TRBJ2-1, reads DSGVTQTPKHLITATGQRVTLRCSPRSGDLSVYWYQQSLDQGLQFLIQYYNGEERAKGNILERFSAQQFPDLHSELNLSSLELGDSALYFCASSIGGRTSGGNEQFFGPGTRLTVL.

As regards this clonotype: The junction shows a germline mismatch at one end, possibly a read error. CDR3 DNA sequence: TGTGCCAGCAGTTTAGGAACTAGCGGGGGACCGCAAGGGACCCAGTACTTC. Translated, it gives CASSLGTSGGPQGTQYF. V usage is TRBV12-3 or TRBV12-4 and J usage is TRBJ2-5; the match to TRBD2 covers 11 bases. This CDR3 has 17 amino acids.

In regard to this clonotype: A clone one base away is much larger, so this may be a read error. The rearrangement links TRBV7-2 to TRBJ2-1, with 11 bases lining up with TRBD2. This CDR3 spans 15 amino acids. The germline CDR1 and CDR2 sequences are SGHTA and FQGNSA. CDR3 DNA: TGTGGCAGCAGCTTAAATAGCGGGAGGGGCAATGAGCAGTTCTTC. Translating gives CGSSLNSGRGNEQFF.

The rearrangement links TRBV20-1 to TRBJ2-1, with TRBD2 identical over 11 bases. This CDR3 is 14 amino acids long. The V gene end was trimmed by 5 bases and the J gene end by 5 bases; junction bases not matched to a gene: 5. Germline CDR1 and CDR2: DFQATT and SNEGSKA (reference sequence). Here the CDR3 reads CSASGTSGNNEQFF. The CDR3 DNA reads TGCAGTGCTTCCGGGACTAGCGGAAACAATGAGCAGTTCTTC.

This clonotype was observed a handful of times. The chain links TRBV7-9 to TRBJ2-3, with 11 bases fitting TRBD2. Germline CDR1 and CDR2: SEHNR and FQNEAQ (reference sequence). Trimming took 4 bases from V and 2 from J; bases not matched to a gene: 5. The CDR3 contains 16 residues. The CDR3 DNA reads as TGTGCCAGCAGCTGGGTAGCGGGAGGGTCCACAGATACGCAGTATTTT. Protein product: CASSWVAGGSTDTQYF.

The sample holds a few counts of this clonotype. The rearrangement joins TRBV18 to TRBJ2-2, with TRBD1 matching 8 bases. V was clipped by 3 bases and J by 0 bases; unmatched bases: 3. The CDR3 covers 16 residues. The germline V gene encodes CDR1 KGHSH and CDR2 LQKENI. CDR3 DNA: TGTGCCAGCTCACCTCAACAGGGGGCGAACACCGGGGAGCTGTTTTTT. Amino acid sequence: CASSPQQGANTGELFF.

This clonotype came up many times. The chain is built from TRBV2 and TRBJ1-5, with a tentative D call TRBD1 (5 bases). V lost 5 bases to trimming and J lost 2 bases, with 10 bases between them. Germline assignment: CDR1 SNHLY and CDR2 FYNNEI. The CDR3 runs to 14 residues. The CDR3 region is CASSQGFGNQPQHF. In DNA form, the CDR3 reads TGTGCCAGCAGTCAGGGATTTGGCAATCAGCCCCAGCATTTT.

CDR3 in DNA: TGTGCCAGCAGCTTAGCGGCTAGTAGCGAGCAGTACTTC. As protein: CASSLAASSEQYF. The V gene is TRBV7-6, the J gene TRBJ2-7; D call uncertain. This CDR3 has 13 residues. Trimming took 0 bases from V and 6 from J, leaving 9 bases between them. Germline V gene lookup returns CDR1 SGHVS and CDR2 FNYEAQ.

The rearrangement joins TRBV19 to TRBJ1-6; D unresolved. This CDR3 contains 15 residues. Germline assignment: CDR1 LNHDA and CDR2 SQIVND (reference sequence). With 5 bases removed from V and 2 bases from J, the gap between germline ends came to 10 bases. The CDR3 spells CASSGRAPYNSPLHF. The CDR3 nucleotides are TGTGCCAGTAGTGGACGTGCACCCTATAATTCACCCCTCCACTTT. Filled out from reference TRBV19 and TRBJ1-6, the complete variable domain reads DGGITQSPKYLFRKEGQNVTLSCEQNLNHDAMYWYRQDPGQGLRLIYYSQIVNDFQKGDIAEGYSVSREKKESFPLTVTSAQKNPTAFYLCASSGRAPYNSPLHFGNGTRLTVT.

The chain has TRBV2 and TRBJ2-1, with 7 nucleotides matching TRBD2. CDR3 size: 12 residues. Losses at the gene ends were 7 bases for V and 5 bases for J; bases not matched to a gene: 2. Germline CDR1 and CDR2: SNHLY and FYNNEI. The CDR3, as DNA: TGTGCCAGCAAGCGGGGCAACAATGAGCAGTTCTTC. This translates into CASKRGNNEQFF. Full variable domain (rest looked up from reference TRBV2 and TRBJ2-1): EPEVTQTPSHQVTQMGQEVILRCVPISNHLYFYWYRQILGQKVEFLVSFYNNEISEKSEIFDDQFSVERPDGSNFTLKIRSTKLEDSAMYFCASKRGNNEQFFGPGTRLTVL.

This clonotype appeared many times. The chain combines TRBV2 with TRBJ2-5; TRBD2 is a possible D gene (6 bases). The CDR3 contains 17 residues. Trimming removed 2 bases at V and 2 bases at J, with 18 bases between. Germline V CDR1 and CDR2: SNHLY, FYNNEI. CDR3 region: CASSETAPGGLQETQYF. The DNA for the CDR3 is TGTGCCAGCAGTGAAACCGCCCCTGGGGGACTTCAAGAGACCCAGTACTTC.

This clonotype was detected many times. This chain uses TRBV10-3 with TRBJ2-5, with TRBD1 identical over 10 bases. Germline CDR1 reads ENHRY; CDR2 reads SYGVKD. The CDR3 loop spans 13 amino acids. V lost 7 bases, J lost 3 bases, and 2 bases stayed unmatched. The CDR3 region has the DNA TGTGCCATCAAAGGGACAGGGGAAGAGACCCAGTACTTC. This sequence encodes CAIKGTGEETQYF.